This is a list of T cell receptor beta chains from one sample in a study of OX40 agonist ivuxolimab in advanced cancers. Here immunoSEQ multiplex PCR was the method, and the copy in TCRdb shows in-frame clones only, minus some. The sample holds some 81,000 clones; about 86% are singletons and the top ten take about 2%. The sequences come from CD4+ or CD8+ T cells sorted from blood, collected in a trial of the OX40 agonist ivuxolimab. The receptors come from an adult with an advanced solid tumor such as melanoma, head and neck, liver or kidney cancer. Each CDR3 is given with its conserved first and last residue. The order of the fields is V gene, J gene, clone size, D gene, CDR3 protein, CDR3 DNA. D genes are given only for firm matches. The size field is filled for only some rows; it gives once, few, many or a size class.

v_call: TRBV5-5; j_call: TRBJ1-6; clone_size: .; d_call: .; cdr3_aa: CASRARETPSGSPLHF; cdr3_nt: TGTGCCAGCAGAGCGCGGGAAACTCCCTCTGGGTCACCCCTCCACTTT
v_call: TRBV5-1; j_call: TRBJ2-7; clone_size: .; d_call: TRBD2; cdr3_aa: CASSTGLAGYEQYF; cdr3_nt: TGCGCCAGCAGCACGGGACTAGCGGGCTACGAGCAGTACTTC
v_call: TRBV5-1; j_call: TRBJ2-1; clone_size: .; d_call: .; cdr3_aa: CASSARASSAYNEQFF; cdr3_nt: TGCGCCAGCAGCGCCCGGGCTAGCAGCGCCTACAATGAGCAGTTCTTC
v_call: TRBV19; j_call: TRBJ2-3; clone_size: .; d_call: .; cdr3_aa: CASSIGGWGDTQYF; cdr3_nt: TGTGCCAGTAGTATCGGCGGATGGGGAGATACGCAGTATTTT
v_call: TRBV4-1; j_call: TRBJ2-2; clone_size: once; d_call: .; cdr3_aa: CASSPIYSNTGELFF; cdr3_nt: TGCGCCAGCAGCCCCATTTATTCGAACACCGGGGAGCTGTTTTTT
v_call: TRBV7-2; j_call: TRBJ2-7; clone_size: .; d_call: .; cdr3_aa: CASTTFLAHEQYF; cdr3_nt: TGTGCCAGCACCACTTTCTTAGCCCACGAGCAGTACTTC
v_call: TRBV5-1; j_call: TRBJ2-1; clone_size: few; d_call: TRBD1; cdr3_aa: CASSLAPGQGSNEQFF; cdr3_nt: TGCGCCAGCAGCTTGGCGCCGGGACAGGGTAGCAATGAGCAGTTCTTC
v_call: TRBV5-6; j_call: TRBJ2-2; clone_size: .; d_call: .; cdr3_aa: CASSLDGRYTGELFF; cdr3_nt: TGTGCCAGCAGCTTGGATGGCAGATACACCGGGGAGCTGTTTTTT
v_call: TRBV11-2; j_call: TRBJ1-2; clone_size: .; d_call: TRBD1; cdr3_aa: CASSLVAGTEYGYTF; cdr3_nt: TGTGCCAGCAGCTTAGTAGCCGGGACAGAATATGGCTACACCTTC
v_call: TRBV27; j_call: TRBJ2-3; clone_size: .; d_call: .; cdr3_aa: CASSPATSTKDTQYF; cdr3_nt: TGTGCCAGCAGCCCGGCGACGTCCACCAAGGATACGCAGTATTTT
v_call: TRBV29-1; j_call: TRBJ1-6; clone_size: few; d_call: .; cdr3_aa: CSVSGARDSPLHF; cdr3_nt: TGCAGCGTCTCAGGGGCGCGAGATTCACCCCTCCACTTT
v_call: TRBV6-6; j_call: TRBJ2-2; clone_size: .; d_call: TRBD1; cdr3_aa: CASSPTGVAGELFF; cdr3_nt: TGTGCCAGCAGTCCCACAGGGGTGGCCGGGGAGCTGTTTTTT